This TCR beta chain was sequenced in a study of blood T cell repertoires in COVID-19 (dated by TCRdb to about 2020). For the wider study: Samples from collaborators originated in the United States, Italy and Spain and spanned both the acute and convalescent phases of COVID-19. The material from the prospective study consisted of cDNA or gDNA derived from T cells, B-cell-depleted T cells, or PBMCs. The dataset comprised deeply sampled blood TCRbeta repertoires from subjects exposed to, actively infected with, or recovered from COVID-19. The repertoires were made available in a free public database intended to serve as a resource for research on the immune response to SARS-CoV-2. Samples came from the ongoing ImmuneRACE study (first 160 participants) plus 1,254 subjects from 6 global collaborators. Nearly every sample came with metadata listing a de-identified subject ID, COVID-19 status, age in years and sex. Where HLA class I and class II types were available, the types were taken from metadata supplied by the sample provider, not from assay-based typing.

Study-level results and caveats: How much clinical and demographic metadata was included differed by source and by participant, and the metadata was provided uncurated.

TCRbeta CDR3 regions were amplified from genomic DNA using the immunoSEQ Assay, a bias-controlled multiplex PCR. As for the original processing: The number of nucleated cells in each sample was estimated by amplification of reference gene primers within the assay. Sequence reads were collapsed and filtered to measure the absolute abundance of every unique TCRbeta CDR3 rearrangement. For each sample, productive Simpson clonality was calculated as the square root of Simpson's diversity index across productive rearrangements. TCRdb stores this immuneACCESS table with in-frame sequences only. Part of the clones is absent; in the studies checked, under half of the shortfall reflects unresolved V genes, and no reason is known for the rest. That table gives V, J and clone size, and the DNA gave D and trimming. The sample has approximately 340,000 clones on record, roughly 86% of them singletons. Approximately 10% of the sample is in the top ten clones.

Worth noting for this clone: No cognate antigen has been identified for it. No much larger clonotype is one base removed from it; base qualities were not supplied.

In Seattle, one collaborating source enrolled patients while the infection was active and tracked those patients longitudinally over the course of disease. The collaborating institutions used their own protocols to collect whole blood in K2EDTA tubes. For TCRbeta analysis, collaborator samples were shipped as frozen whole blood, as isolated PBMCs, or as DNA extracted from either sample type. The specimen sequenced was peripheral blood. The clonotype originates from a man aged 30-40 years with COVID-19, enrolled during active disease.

Here the CDR3 is given as CASTLRKAAGTDTQYF. The nucleotides are TGTGCCAGCACTTTAAGAAAGGCGGCAGGCACAGATACGCAGTATTTT. The rearrangement joined TRBV7-2 to TRBJ2-3, with an unclear D gene assignment. The CDR3 spans 16 residues, from the cysteine through the phenylalanine. Of all the DNA, just the CDR3 is kept, 48 bases in frame from base 1. Taken from the germline V gene, the CDR1 and CDR2 loops are SGHTA and FQGNSA. The junction shows trimming of 7 bases on V and 1 base on J, plus 18 bases between the germline ends.